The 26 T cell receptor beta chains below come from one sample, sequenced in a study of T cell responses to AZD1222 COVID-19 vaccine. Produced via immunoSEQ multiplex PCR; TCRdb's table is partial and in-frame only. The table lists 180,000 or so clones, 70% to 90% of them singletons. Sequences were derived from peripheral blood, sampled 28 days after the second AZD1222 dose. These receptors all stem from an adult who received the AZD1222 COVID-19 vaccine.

CDR3 coding DNA: TGTGCCAGCAGTTTAATTTTTGTCAGGGGTGAGACCCAGTACTTC. It codes for CASSLIFVRGETQYF. The genes are TRBV28 and TRBJ2-5; the D gene is possibly TRBD1 (6 bases). The germline V gene has CDR1 MDHEN and CDR2 SYDVKM. This CDR3 is 15 amino acids long. Trimming cost V 2 bases and J 5 bases, with 15 bases left between them.

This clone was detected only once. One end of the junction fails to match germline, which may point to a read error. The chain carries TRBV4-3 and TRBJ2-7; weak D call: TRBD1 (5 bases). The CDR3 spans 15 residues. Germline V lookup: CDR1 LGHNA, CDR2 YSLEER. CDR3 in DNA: TGCACCAGCAGTCTAGGGGCGGAAGGACCCTACGAGCAGTACTTC. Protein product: CTSSLGAEGPYEQYF.

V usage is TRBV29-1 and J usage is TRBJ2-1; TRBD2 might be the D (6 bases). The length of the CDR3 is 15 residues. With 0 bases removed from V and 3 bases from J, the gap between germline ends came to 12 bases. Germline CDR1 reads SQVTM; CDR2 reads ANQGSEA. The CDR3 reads CSVEDLGGYYNEQFF. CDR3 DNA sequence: TGCAGCGTTGAAGATCTGGGGGGATACTACAATGAGCAGTTCTTC.

The CDR3 DNA sequence: TGTGCCAGCAGCCCACTCGGAGCTGGCAAAAACATTCAGTACTTC. Its protein is CASSPLGAGKNIQYF. This rearrangement joins TRBV4-2 to TRBJ2-4; D is unresolved. This CDR3 spans 15 amino acids. V was pared by 4 bases and J by 3 bases, with 13 bases between. CDR1 LGHNA and CDR2 YNFKEQ come from the germline V gene.

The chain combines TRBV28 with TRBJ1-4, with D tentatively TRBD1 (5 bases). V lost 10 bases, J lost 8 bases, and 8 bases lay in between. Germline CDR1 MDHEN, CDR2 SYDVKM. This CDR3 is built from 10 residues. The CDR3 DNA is TGTGCCACCGGGGGGGAAAAACTGTTTTTT. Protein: CATGGEKLFF.

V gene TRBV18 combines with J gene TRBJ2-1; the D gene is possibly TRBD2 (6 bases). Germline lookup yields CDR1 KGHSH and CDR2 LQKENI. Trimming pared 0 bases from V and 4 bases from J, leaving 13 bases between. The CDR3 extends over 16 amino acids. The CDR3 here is CASSPPSGTGYNEQFF. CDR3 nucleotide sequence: TGTGCCAGCTCACCACCTTCCGGGACTGGGTACAATGAGCAGTTCTTC.

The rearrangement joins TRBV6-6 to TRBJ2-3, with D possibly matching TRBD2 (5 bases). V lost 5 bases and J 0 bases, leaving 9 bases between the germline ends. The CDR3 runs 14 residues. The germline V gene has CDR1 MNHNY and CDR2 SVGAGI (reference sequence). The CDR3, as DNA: TGTGCCAGCAGTGCCGGACTTAGCACAGATACGCAGTATTTT. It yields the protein CASSAGLSTDTQYF.

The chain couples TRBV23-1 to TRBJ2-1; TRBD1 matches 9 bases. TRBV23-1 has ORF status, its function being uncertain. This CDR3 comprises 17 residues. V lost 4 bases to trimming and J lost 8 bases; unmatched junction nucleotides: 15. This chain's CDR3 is CASSPPKDGTGSDEQFF. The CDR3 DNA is TGCGCCAGCAGTCCCCCCAAGGACGGGACAGGGTCGGATGAGCAGTTCTTC.

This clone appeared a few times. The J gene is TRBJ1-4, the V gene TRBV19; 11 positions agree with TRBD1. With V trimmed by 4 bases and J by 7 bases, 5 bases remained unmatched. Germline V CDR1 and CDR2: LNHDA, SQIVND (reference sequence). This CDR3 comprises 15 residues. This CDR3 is CASSTGTGGGEKLFF. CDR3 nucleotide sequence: TGTGCCAGTAGTACTGGGACAGGGGGAGGTGAAAAACTGTTTTTT.

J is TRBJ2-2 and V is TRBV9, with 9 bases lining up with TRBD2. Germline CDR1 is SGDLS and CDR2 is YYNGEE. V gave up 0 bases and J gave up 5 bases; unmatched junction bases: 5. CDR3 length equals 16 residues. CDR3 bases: TGTGCCAGCAGCGTAGGGTCTAGCGGGAAAACCGGGGAGCTGTTTTTT. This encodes CASSVGSSGKTGELFF.

CDR3 in amino acids: CASSSTSGSGETQYF. Here the CDR3 DNA reads TGTGCCAGCAGCTCAACTAGCGGGAGTGGAGAGACCCAGTACTTC. The rearrangement links TRBV7-3 to TRBJ2-5; 11 nucleotides agree with TRBD2. The CDR3 is made up of 15 amino acids. Germline CDR1 reads SGHTA; CDR2 reads FQGTGA. After removal of 4 bases from V and 4 bases from J, the junction contained 5 bases not matched to a gene.

This CDR3 is CATSRDPPGAGANVLTF. CDR3 sequence (DNA): TGTGCCACCAGCAGAGATCCCCCAGGGGCTGGGGCCAACGTCCTGACTTTC. This chain uses TRBV15 with TRBJ2-6; possibly TRBD1 for D (6 bases). CDR1 is LNHNV, CDR2 YYDKDF, per germline (reference sequence). CDR3 length: 17 amino acids. Trimming cost V 0 bases and J 2 bases, with 11 bases left between them. The full variable domain, its missing parts supplied by reference TRBV15 and TRBJ2-6, is DAMVIQNPRYQVTQFGKPVTLSCSQTLNHNVMYWYQQKSSQAPKLLFHYYDKDFNNEADTPDNFQSRRPNTSFCFLDIRSPGLGDTAMYLCATSRDPPGAGANVLTFGAGSRLTVL.

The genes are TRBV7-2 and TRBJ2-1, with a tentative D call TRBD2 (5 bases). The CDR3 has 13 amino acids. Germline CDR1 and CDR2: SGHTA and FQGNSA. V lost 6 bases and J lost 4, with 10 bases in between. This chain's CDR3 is CASRSAAYNEQFF. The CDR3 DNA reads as TGTGCCAGCAGGTCAGCGGCTTACAATGAGCAGTTCTTC.

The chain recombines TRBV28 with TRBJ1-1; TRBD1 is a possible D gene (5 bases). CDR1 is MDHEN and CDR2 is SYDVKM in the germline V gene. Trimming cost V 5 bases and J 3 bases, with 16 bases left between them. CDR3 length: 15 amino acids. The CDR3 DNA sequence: TGTGCCAGCAGTCCGGCAGACAGCGGTGACACTGAAGCTTTCTTT. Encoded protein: CASSPADSGDTEAFF.

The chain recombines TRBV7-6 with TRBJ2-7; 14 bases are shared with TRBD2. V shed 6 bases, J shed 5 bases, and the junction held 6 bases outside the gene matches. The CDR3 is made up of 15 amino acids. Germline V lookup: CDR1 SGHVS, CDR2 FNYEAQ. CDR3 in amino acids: CASRRLAGGQHEQYF. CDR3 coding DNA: TGTGCCAGCAGGAGACTAGCGGGAGGGCAGCACGAGCAGTACTTC. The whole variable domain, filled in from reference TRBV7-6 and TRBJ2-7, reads GAGVSQSPRYKVTKRGQDVALRCDPISGHVSLYWYRQALGQGPEFLTYFNYEAQQDKSGLPNDRFSAERPEGSISTLTIQRTEQRDSAMYRCASRRLAGGQHEQYFGPGTRLTVT.

This CDR3 is CASNRGLLSYEQYF. CDR3 nucleotide sequence: TGTGCCAGCAACAGGGGCCTACTCTCCTACGAGCAGTACTTC. V and J are TRBV6-4 and TRBJ2-7; 7 nucleotides agree with TRBD1. Germline CDR1 reads MRHNA; CDR2 reads SNTAGT. J was trimmed by 0 bases and V by 7 bases; bases with no gene match: 6. The CDR3 extends over 14 amino acids.

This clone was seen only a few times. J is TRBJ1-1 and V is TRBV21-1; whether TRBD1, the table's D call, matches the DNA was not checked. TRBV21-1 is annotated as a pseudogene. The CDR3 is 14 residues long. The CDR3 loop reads CASSAQGVNTEAFF. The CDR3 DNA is TGTGCCAGCAGCGCCCAGGGGGTGAACACTGAAGCTTTCTTT.

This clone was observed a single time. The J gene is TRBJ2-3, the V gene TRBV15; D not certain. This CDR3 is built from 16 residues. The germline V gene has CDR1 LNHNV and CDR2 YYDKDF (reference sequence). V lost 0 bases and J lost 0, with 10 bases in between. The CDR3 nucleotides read TGTGCCACCAGCAGAGAAGGCAGTCCTAGCACAGATACGCAGTATTTT. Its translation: CATSREGSPSTDTQYF.

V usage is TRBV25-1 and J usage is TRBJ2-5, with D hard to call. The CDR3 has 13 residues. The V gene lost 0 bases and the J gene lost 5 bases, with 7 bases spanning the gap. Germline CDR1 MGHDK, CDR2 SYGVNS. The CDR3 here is CASSEYNSETQYF. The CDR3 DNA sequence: TGTGCCAGCAGTGAATATAATTCGGAGACCCAGTACTTC.

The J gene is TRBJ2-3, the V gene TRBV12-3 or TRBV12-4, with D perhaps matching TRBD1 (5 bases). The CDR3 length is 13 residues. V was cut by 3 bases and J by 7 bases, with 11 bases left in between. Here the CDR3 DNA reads TGTGCCAGCAGTTTTCCAGGGTCAAATACGCAGTATTTT. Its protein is CASSFPGSNTQYF.

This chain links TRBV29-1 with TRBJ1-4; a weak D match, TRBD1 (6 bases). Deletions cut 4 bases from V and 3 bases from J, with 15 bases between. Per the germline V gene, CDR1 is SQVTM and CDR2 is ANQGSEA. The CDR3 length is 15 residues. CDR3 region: CSVVGSGASNEKLFF. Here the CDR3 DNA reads TGCAGCGTTGTTGGTTCGGGGGCGTCTAATGAAAAACTGTTTTTT.

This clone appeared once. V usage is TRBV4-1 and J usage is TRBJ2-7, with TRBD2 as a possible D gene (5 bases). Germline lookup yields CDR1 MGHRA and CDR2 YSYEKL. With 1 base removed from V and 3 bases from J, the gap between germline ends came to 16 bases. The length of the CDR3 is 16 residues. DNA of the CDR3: TGCGCCAGCAGCCAAGTAGGAGGCCTAGGGATCTACGAGCAGTACTTC. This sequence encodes CASSQVGGLGIYEQYF.

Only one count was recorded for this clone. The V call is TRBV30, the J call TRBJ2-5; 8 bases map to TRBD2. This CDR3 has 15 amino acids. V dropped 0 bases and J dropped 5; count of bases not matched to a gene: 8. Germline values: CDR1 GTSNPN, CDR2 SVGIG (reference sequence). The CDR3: CAWSVPGTSRETQYF. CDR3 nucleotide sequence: TGTGCCTGGAGTGTACCAGGGACTAGTCGGGAGACCCAGTACTTC.

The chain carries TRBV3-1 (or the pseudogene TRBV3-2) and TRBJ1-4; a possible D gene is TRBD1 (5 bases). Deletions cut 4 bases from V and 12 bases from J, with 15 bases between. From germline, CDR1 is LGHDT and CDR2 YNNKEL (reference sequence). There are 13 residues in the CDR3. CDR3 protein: CASSLTGREELFF. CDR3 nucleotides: TGTGCCAGCAGCCTAACAGGACGAGAGGAACTGTTTTTT.

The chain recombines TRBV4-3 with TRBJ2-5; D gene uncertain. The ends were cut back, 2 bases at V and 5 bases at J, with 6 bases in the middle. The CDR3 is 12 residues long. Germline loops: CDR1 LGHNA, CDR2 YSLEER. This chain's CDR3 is CASSQSGETQYF. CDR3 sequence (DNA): TGCGCCAGCAGCCAATCCGGTGAGACCCAGTACTTC.

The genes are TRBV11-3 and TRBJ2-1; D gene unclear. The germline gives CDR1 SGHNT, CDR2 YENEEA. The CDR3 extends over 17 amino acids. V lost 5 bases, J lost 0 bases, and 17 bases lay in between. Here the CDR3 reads CASSPRPAVTSYNEQFF. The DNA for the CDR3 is TGTGCCAGCAGCCCCCGGCCCGCCGTGACCTCCTACAATGAGCAGTTCTTC.